The rows below give T cell receptor beta chains drawn from one sample of a study of blood T cell repertoires in COVID-19. The data were produced by immunoSEQ multiplex PCR, yet TCRdb's version contains in-frame clones alone and is incomplete. The sample has around 88,000 clones; about three quarters are singletons. Sequencing was done on a sample of peripheral blood. All receptors derive from a man over 45 who had recovered from COVID-19. The CDR3 runs from the conserved cysteine through the conserved F or W. The D gene is left open where the match is weak. Size tells how often a clone was seen (once, few, many) or the class of an expanded clone, and some rows leave it out.

CSASSGGPYEQYF	TGCAGTGCTAGTTCGGGGGGCCCCTACGAGCAGTACTTC	-	-	TRBV20-1	TRBJ2-7
CATRPSTDTQYF	TGTGCCACTAGACCAAGCACAGATACGCAGTATTTT	-	-	TRBV28	TRBJ2-3
CASSLAGGALETQYF	TGTGCCAGCAGCTTGGCCGGGGGGGCCTTAGAGACCCAGTACTTC	TRBD2	-	TRBV5-4	TRBJ2-5
CASSPVTSGRTGEQFF	TGTGCCAGCTCACCAGTAACTAGCGGGAGGACAGGTGAGCAGTTCTTC	TRBD2	-	TRBV18	TRBJ2-1
CASSFGNQPQHF	TGTGCCAGTAGCTTCGGTAATCAGCCCCAGCATTTT	-	-	TRBV19	TRBJ1-5
CASSLGGRTDTQYF	TGTGCCAGCAGCTTAGGGGGGAGGACAGATACGCAGTATTTT	-	-	TRBV7-2	TRBJ2-3
CASSLMKSGIPTDTQYF	TGTGCCAGCAGCTTGATGAAGAGCGGGATCCCCACAGATACGCAGTATTTT	TRBD2	-	TRBV5-6	TRBJ2-3
CAISDTGGSYEQYF	TGTGCCATCAGTGATACGGGAGGTTCCTACGAGCAGTACTTC	TRBD2	-	TRBV10-3	TRBJ2-7
CASSRGTGLYEQYF	TGTGCCAGCAGCCGCGGGACAGGGCTCTACGAGCAGTACTTC	TRBD1	-	TRBV7-9	TRBJ2-7
CASTRDRGMDTQYF	TGTGCCAGCACTCGGGACAGGGGAATGGATACGCAGTATTTT	TRBD1	-	TRBV6-5	TRBJ2-3
CASSYSRNRDDGYTF	TGTGCCAGCAGTTACTCGAGAAACAGGGACGATGGCTACACCTTC	-	-	TRBV6-5	TRBJ1-2
CASSPNHRDQETQYF	TGTGCCAGCAGTCCGAACCACCGGGACCAAGAGACCCAGTACTTC	-	-	TRBV28	TRBJ2-5
CATSDLDRGMSGANVLTF	TGTGCCACCAGTGACCTGGACAGGGGAATGTCTGGGGCCAACGTCCTGACTTTC	TRBD1	-	TRBV24-1	TRBJ2-6
CASSLNINQPQHF	TGTGCCAGCAGCTTAAACATCAATCAGCCCCAGCATTTT	-	-	TRBV11-2	TRBJ1-5
CASSRDRGISYNSPLHF	TGTGCCAGCAGCCGGGACAGGGGTATATCCTATAATTCACCCCTCCACTTT	TRBD1	-	TRBV3-1/TRBV3-2	TRBJ1-6
CASSPLPRESSSVTQYF	TGTGCCAGCTCACCACTACCCCGGGAATCATCCTCGGTTACGCAGTATTTT	-	-	TRBV18	TRBJ2-3
CASSPRTGAYGYTF	TGCGCCAGCAGTCCTAGGACAGGAGCCTATGGCTACACCTTC	TRBD1	-	TRBV10-2	TRBJ1-2
CASSSKSGTSVSYNEQFF	TGTGCCAGCTCATCGAAATCCGGGACTAGCGTATCCTACAATGAGCAGTTCTTC	TRBD2	-	TRBV18	TRBJ2-1
CASGTGADTQYF	TGTGCCAGCGGGACAGGGGCAGATACGCAGTATTTT	TRBD1	-	TRBV28	TRBJ2-3
CASSRLAGAYEQYF	TGTGCCAGCAGTCGCCTAGCGGGAGCCTACGAGCAGTACTTC	TRBD2	-	TRBV7-8	TRBJ2-7
CASSPGDGRGYTF	TGTGCCAGCTCACCAGGCGACGGGAGGGGCTACACCTTC	-	-	TRBV18	TRBJ1-2
CASSLVGGQYYGYTF	TGTGCCAGCAGCTTGGTCGGGGGGCAGTACTATGGCTACACCTTC	-	-	TRBV11-2	TRBJ1-2
CASGLVLLLAGHNEQFF	TGTGCTAGTGGTTTGGTACTTTTACTAGCGGGGCACAATGAGCAGTTCTTC	TRBD2	-	TRBV12-5	TRBJ2-1
CATRTGGTYEQYF	TGTGCCACCCGGACAGGGGGAACCTACGAGCAGTACTTC	TRBD1	-	TRBV6-5	TRBJ2-7
CASRSPGRGTEAFF	TGTGCCAGCAGGTCTCCAGGGAGGGGAACTGAAGCTTTCTTT	-	-	TRBV7-9	TRBJ1-1
CASSLGSPGANVLTF	TGTGCCAGCAGCCTCGGGTCTCCTGGGGCCAACGTCCTGACTTTC	-	-	TRBV3-1/TRBV3-2	TRBJ2-6
CASSSTGGAGLELFF	TGTGCCAGCAGCTCCACAGGGGGCGCAGGACTAGAGCTGTTTTTT	TRBD1	many	TRBV5-6	TRBJ2-2
CASSLERGRAYEQYF	TGCGCCAGCAGCTTGGAGAGGGGGCGGGCGTACGAGCAGTACTTC	TRBD1	once	TRBV5-1	TRBJ2-7
CASISRAGDTLYSGNTIYF	TGTGCCAGCATCTCGCGAGCAGGGGACACCCTCTACTCTGGAAACACCATATATTTT	-	-	TRBV28	TRBJ1-3
CASSNGTGTGEQFF	TGTGCCAGCAGCAATGGAACCGGGACAGGGGAGCAGTTCTTC	TRBD1	-	TRBV9	TRBJ2-1
CASSISSGNEQFF	TGTGCCAGTAGTATAAGTTCGGGGAATGAGCAGTTCTTC	-	few	TRBV19	TRBJ2-1
CASSSLTGGNTEAFF	TGTGCCAGCTCATCCCTGACAGGGGGGAACACTGAAGCTTTCTTT	TRBD1	-	TRBV18	TRBJ1-1
CASSRDFGTDTQYF	TGTGCCAGCAGCCGGGACTTCGGCACAGATACGCAGTATTTT	-	few	TRBV5-4	TRBJ2-3
CASSLTSGINEQYF	TGTGCCAGTAGTTTGACTAGCGGGATCAACGAGCAGTACTTC	TRBD2	-	TRBV19	TRBJ2-7
CAIRKEKDRANTGELFF	TGTGCCATCAGAAAAGAAAAGGACAGAGCGAACACCGGGGAGCTGTTTTTT	-	-	TRBV10-3	TRBJ2-2
CSASTESRVDSPLHF	TGCAGTGCTAGTACAGAAAGCAGGGTGGATTCACCCCTCCACTTT	-	once	TRBV20-1	TRBJ1-6
CASSGDPQGNYGYTF	TGCGCCAGCAGCGGAGACCCACAGGGGAACTATGGCTACACCTTC	TRBD1	-	TRBV5-1	TRBJ1-2
CATSDSALLGHQETQYF	TGTGCCACCAGTGATTCTGCCTTATTGGGGCACCAAGAGACCCAGTACTTC	-	once	TRBV24-1	TRBJ2-5
CASSSTGVWYGYTF	TGTGCCAGCAGTTCCACAGGGGTTTGGTATGGCTACACCTTC	TRBD1	-	TRBV6-5	TRBJ1-2
CASSLARGKGKDTEAFF	TGTGCCAGCAGCTTAGCCAGGGGCAAGGGCAAGGACACTGAAGCTTTCTTT	-	few	TRBV11-1	TRBJ1-1
CASSRNRGEAFF	TGTGCCAGCAGCCGAAACAGGGGGGAAGCTTTCTTT	TRBD1	few	TRBV14	TRBJ1-1
CASLDRIKSAGANVLTF	TGTGCCAGTCTAGACAGAATTAAAAGTGCTGGGGCCAACGTCCTGACTTTC	-	-	TRBV19	TRBJ2-6
CASSRREGLTGELFF	TGTGCCAGCAGCCGACGGGAGGGCCTCACCGGGGAGCTGTTTTTT	TRBD2	-	TRBV4-2	TRBJ2-2
CASSKQGAWETQYF	TGTGCCAGCTCAAAGCAGGGGGCTTGGGAGACCCAGTACTTC	TRBD1	-	TRBV18	TRBJ2-5
CASRRQGGQETQYF	TGTGCCAGCAGACGACAGGGGGGCCAAGAGACCCAGTACTTC	TRBD1	-	TRBV2	TRBJ2-5
CASSPDRVSYEQYF	TGTGCCAGCAGCCCGGACAGGGTCTCCTACGAGCAGTACTTC	TRBD1	-	TRBV9	TRBJ2-7
CASSRSGSGLAGGEQYF	TGCGCCAGCAGCCGCTCTGGTTCGGGACTAGCGGGGGGGGAGCAGTACTTC	TRBD2	-	TRBV5-1	TRBJ2-7
CASSFRRGTEAFF	TGTGCCAGCAGCTTCAGAAGAGGCACTGAAGCTTTCTTT	-	-	TRBV3-1/TRBV3-2	TRBJ1-1
CASSPQAGGNTEAFF	TGTGCCAGCAGTCCCCAAGCCGGGGGGAACACTGAAGCTTTCTTT	-	-	TRBV5-4	TRBJ1-1
CATPRPSVAGYNNEQFF	TGCGCCACGCCAAGACCCTCTGTAGCGGGGTATAACAATGAGCAGTTCTTC	TRBD2	-	TRBV10-1	TRBJ2-1
CASSLSGRDTDTQYF	TGTGCCAGCAGTTTGAGCGGGCGAGATACAGATACGCAGTATTTT	-	-	TRBV6-2/TRBV6-3	TRBJ2-3
CASSPEAGGGGEQFF	TGTGCCAGCAGCCCCGAAGCGGGAGGGGGTGGTGAGCAGTTCTTC	TRBD2	-	TRBV11-3	TRBJ2-1
CASSDPRGVDEQYF	TGTGCCAGCAGTGATCCCCGGGGGGTAGACGAGCAGTACTTC	TRBD2	-	TRBV25-1	TRBJ2-7